This TCR beta chain was sequenced for a study of T cells after yellow fever vaccination. TCRdb processed the 5' RACE reads anew with MiXCR; each CDR3 protein has one entry. The sample lists a few hundred thousand distinct CDR3 sequences; approximately 3.8% were seen once. The sequence came from a man younger than 30 who received the YFV17D yellow fever vaccine. The input for sequencing was PBMCs, taken on the day of the yellow fever booster vaccination.

The CDR3 protein is CASRPGQSSTDTQYF. DNA for the CDR3: TGTGCCAGCAGGCCGGGACAGAGTAGCACAGATACGCAGTATTTT. The chain recombines TRBV6-4 with TRBJ2-3, with 7 bases identical to TRBD1. Germline lookup yields CDR1 MRHNA and CDR2 SNTAGT. The CDR3 runs 15 residues. Trimming removed 6 bases from V and 0 bases from J; junction bases left unmatched: 6.